A single sample gave rise to the 32 T cell receptor beta chains below, sequenced in a study of blood T cell repertoires in COVID-19. Assay: immunoSEQ multiplex PCR; the TCRdb copy retains only in-frame clones and omits some. Counted here are some 180,000 clones, more than 70% occurring once; the ten biggest clones make up 6.2%. Material for sequencing was PBMCs or T cells enriched from blood (not recorded which). These receptors were obtained from a man aged 35-49 years who had recovered from COVID-19.

The chain recombines TRBV28 with TRBJ2-3; 14 bases are shared with TRBD2. Germline loops: CDR1 MDHEN, CDR2 SYDVKM. This CDR3 contains 19 residues. V shed 6 bases, J shed 1 base, and the junction held 12 bases outside the gene matches. The CDR3 protein is CASRAAGLAGERGTDTQYF. The CDR3 coding sequence is TGTGCCAGCAGAGCAGCGGGACTAGCGGGAGAAAGGGGCACAGATACGCAGTATTTT.

This clone appeared once. V gene TRBV7-3 combines with J gene TRBJ1-1; D might be TRBD1 (5 bases). Germline V gives CDR1 SGHTA, CDR2 FQGTGA. The V end was cut by 4 bases, the J end by 9 bases, with 12 bases between. The CDR3 is 12 amino acids. This CDR3 is CASSSGDRQAFF. The CDR3 DNA sequence: TGTGCCAGCAGCTCGGGGGACCGACAAGCTTTCTTT.

The J gene is TRBJ1-1, the V gene TRBV28; 10 bases fit TRBD1. With V trimmed by 5 bases and J by 1 base, 4 bases remained unmatched. Germline V gene sequence: CDR1 MDHEN, CDR2 SYDVKM. CDR3 length: 15 amino acids. The CDR3, as DNA: TGTGCCAGCAGTCCCGGGGACAGGGGGAACACTGAAGCTTTCTTT. As protein: CASSPGDRGNTEAFF.

V and J are TRBV5-8 and TRBJ1-1; D uncertain. Looked up from germline, CDR1 is SGHTS and CDR2 is YDEGEE. V shed 0 bases and J shed 2 bases, with 8 bases lying between them. The CDR3 is 14 amino acids. CDR3 in DNA: TGTGCCAGCAGCTTGGGGTGGCCTAACACTGAAGCTTTCTTT. Translation: CASSLGWPNTEAFF.

V gene TRBV3-1 (or the pseudogene TRBV3-2) combines with J gene TRBJ1-2; D gene uncertain. The CDR3 contains 14 residues. Trimming pared 9 bases from V and 3 bases from J, leaving 17 bases between. Germline-derived CDR1 and CDR2 are LGHDT and YNNKEL (reference sequence). The chain's CDR3 is CASFREGMDYGYTF. CDR3 in DNA: TGTGCCAGTTTTAGGGAGGGAATGGACTATGGCTACACCTTC.

The gene calls are TRBV27 and TRBJ1-5, with TRBD1 matching over 8 bases. CDR1 is MNHEY, CDR2 SMNVEV, per germline (reference sequence). J gave up 1 base and V 6 bases, and 5 bases lay outside the gene matches. This CDR3 comprises 15 residues. CDR3: CASSPGGLSNQPQHF. As DNA, the CDR3 is TGTGCCAGCAGCCCAGGGGGCCTAAGCAATCAGCCCCAGCATTTT.

The chain links TRBV19 to TRBJ2-3; D is ambiguous. The CDR3 is 13 residues long. CDR1 is LNHDA, CDR2 SQIVND, per germline (reference sequence). Trimming removed 4 bases at V and 4 bases at J, with 9 bases between. CDR3 residues: CASSTPRADTQYF. The CDR3 nucleotides read TGTGCCAGTAGTACGCCCCGAGCAGATACGCAGTATTTT.

The chain uses TRBV5-1 and TRBJ2-7; TRBD1 is a possible D gene (6 bases). V dropped 8 bases and J dropped 4 bases, with 13 bases sitting between them. The CDR3 spans 12 residues. Germline loops: CDR1 SGHRS, CDR2 YFSETQ. CDR3 nucleotides: TGCGCCAGAGGTCGACAGGTTTACGAGCAGTACTTC. The encoded protein is CARGRQVYEQYF.

The chain has TRBV12-3 or TRBV12-4 and TRBJ1-4; no clear D gene. Deletions cut 3 bases from V and 8 bases from J, with 7 bases between. The CDR3 is made up of 12 amino acids. DNA for the CDR3: TGTGCCAGCAGTTTTAACGGGGAAAAACTGTTTTTT. Translated, it gives CASSFNGEKLFF.

This clone appeared once. The chain combines TRBV5-4 with TRBJ1-1; 7 bases match TRBD1. J lost 0 bases, V lost 0 bases, and 17 bases had no gene match. The CDR3 is 20 residues long. CDR1 SGHNT and CDR2 YYREEE come from the germline V gene (reference sequence). The CDR3 sequence is CASSLVGTVNNIIMNTEAFF. The CDR3 coding sequence is TGTGCCAGCAGCTTGGTCGGGACAGTCAATAATATTATCATGAACACTGAAGCTTTCTTT.

The V gene is TRBV4-1, the J gene TRBJ1-6; no firm D call. Trimming cost V 3 bases and J 6 bases, with 12 bases left between them. This CDR3 spans 15 amino acids. Germline V gene lookup returns CDR1 MGHRA and CDR2 YSYEKL. DNA for the CDR3: TGCGCCAGCAGCCAGGCAGTCTTCCTTAATTCACCCCTCCACTTT. This codes for CASSQAVFLNSPLHF.

V gene TRBV11-3 combines with J gene TRBJ1-1; D unresolved. CDR1 SGHNT and CDR2 YENEEA come from the germline V gene. The CDR3 is 15 amino acids. The V end was cut by 7 bases, the J end by 0 bases, with 15 bases between. The chain's CDR3 is CASTPLGLMNTEAFF. CDR3 DNA sequence: TGTGCCAGCACCCCGCTCGGTCTTATGAACACTGAAGCTTTCTTT.

This chain connects TRBV21-1 to TRBJ1-2. TRBV21-1 counts as a pseudogene. The CDR3 runs 17 residues. The CDR3 loop reads CASSKARVREANYGYTF. The CDR3 coding sequence is TGTGCCAGCAGCAAAGCGCGGGTAAGGGAAGCTAACTATGGCTACACCTTC.

This chain links TRBV28 with TRBJ1-6; D ambiguous. The CDR3 runs 14 residues. V lost 6 bases and J 6 bases, leaving 12 bases between the germline ends. Germline V gene data show CDR1 as MDHEN and CDR2 as SYDVKM. CDR3 protein: CASSPRHLNSPLHF. For the CDR3, the DNA is TGTGCCAGCAGCCCCCGACACCTTAATTCACCCCTCCACTTT.

The genes are TRBV18 and TRBJ1-1; 9 positions match TRBD1. The CDR3 is made up of 17 amino acids. CDR1 and CDR2 (germline): KGHSH, LQKENI. The trim removed 4 bases at V and 1 base at J, leaving 10 bases unmatched. The CDR3 protein is CASSLFGTGNTNTEAFF. As DNA, the CDR3 is TGTGCCAGCTCACTCTTCGGGACAGGGAACACGAACACTGAAGCTTTCTTT.

This chain links TRBV7-2 with TRBJ1-1; a possible D gene is TRBD1 (6 bases). CDR1 SGHTA and CDR2 FQGNSA come from the germline V gene. The CDR3 has 15 amino acids. V lost 5 bases and J 1 base, leaving 14 bases between the germline ends. Written as DNA, the CDR3 is TGTGCCAGCAGCCCCAGGGGTCTCGAGAACACTGAAGCTTTCTTT. It translates to CASSPRGLENTEAFF.

As regards this clone: A much more abundant neighbour one base away suggests this may be a read error. The same CDR3 is also encoded by other DNA sequences in this sample. The chain recombines TRBV7-2 with TRBJ1-6; no clear D gene. V lost 1 base and J lost 4, with 5 bases in between. Germline CDR1 and CDR2: SGHTA and FQGNSA. This CDR3 region has 14 residues. The CDR3 sequence: CASSLGPYNSPLHF. The CDR3 nucleotides read TGTGCCAGCAGCTTAGGGCCGTATAATTCACCCCTCCACTTT.

V usage is TRBV24-1 and J usage is TRBJ2-1, with D possibly matching TRBD1 (6 bases). The CDR3 runs to 13 residues. CDR1 is KGHDR and CDR2 is SFDVKD in the germline V gene. The V end lost 5 bases, the J end lost 5 bases, and 9 bases lay between the germline ends. This chain's CDR3 is CATSGTAHNEQFF. DNA of the CDR3: TGTGCCACCAGTGGGACAGCCCACAATGAGCAGTTCTTC.

The chain recombines TRBV5-1 with TRBJ2-3; TRBD1 might be the D (6 bases). Germline V gene data show CDR1 as SGHRS and CDR2 as YFSETQ. The V and J ends lost 2 bases and 2 bases respectively, with 15 bases between them. CDR3 size: 16 residues. The CDR3 coding sequence is TGCGCCAGCAGCTTTGGAGGACAGCCTAACACAGATACGCAGTATTTT. Translating gives CASSFGGQPNTDTQYF.

The V and J genes are TRBV5-1 and TRBJ2-2; 11 bases are a match to TRBD2. V shed 0 bases and J 1 base; nucleotides not matched to a gene: 2. This CDR3 has 17 amino acids. Germline loops: CDR1 SGHRS, CDR2 YFSETQ. The CDR3 sequence is CASSLVLAGVNTGELFF. The DNA of the CDR3 is TGCGCCAGCAGCTTGGTACTAGCGGGGGTGAACACCGGGGAGCTGTTTTTT.

The V and J genes are TRBV29-1 and TRBJ1-2; 8 bases are shared with TRBD1. Germline CDR1 SQVTM, CDR2 ANQGSEA. This CDR3 spans 13 amino acids. V gave up 6 bases and J gave up 4 bases; unmatched junction bases: 7. CDR3 residues: CSVKGQALYGYTF. The CDR3 DNA follows: TGCAGCGTCAAGGGACAGGCCCTCTATGGCTACACCTTC.

The gene calls are TRBV18 and TRBJ1-2; the match to TRBD1 covers 7 bases. Germline trimming cut 2 bases from V and 7 bases from J; bases unmatched to any gene: 7. Germline-derived CDR1 and CDR2 are KGHSH and LQKENI. This CDR3 comprises 14 residues. As DNA, the CDR3 is TGTGCCAGCTCACCAAGAGGGGGCGCGGCTGGCTACACCTTC. This sequence encodes CASSPRGGAAGYTF.

This clone was found a few times. The chain combines TRBV5-1 with TRBJ1-1, with no clear D. CDR1 is SGHRS, CDR2 YFSETQ, per germline. The V end lost 6 bases, the J end lost 4 bases, and 13 bases lay between the germline ends. The CDR3 has 13 residues. The CDR3 DNA is TGCGCCAGCACCTGGAGCGGCGGCACTGAAGCTTTCTTT. Amino acids: CASTWSGGTEAFF.

V and J are TRBV3-1 (or the pseudogene TRBV3-2) and TRBJ2-1; 8 nucleotides agree with TRBD1. This CDR3 is built from 15 residues. V dropped 2 bases and J dropped 9; count of bases not matched to a gene: 9. The germline CDR1 and CDR2 sequences are LGHDT and YNNKEL (reference sequence). The CDR3 loop is CASSQRQGTGSEQFF. CDR3 DNA sequence: TGTGCCAGCAGCCAAAGACAGGGGACGGGAAGTGAGCAGTTCTTC.

The CDR3 reads CASSTDQGGNQPQHF. As DNA, the CDR3 is TGTGCCAGCAGCACGGACCAGGGGGGCAATCAGCCCCAGCATTTT. The V call is TRBV2, the J call TRBJ1-5; the match to TRBD1 covers 7 bases. J gave up 2 bases and V 6 bases, and 7 bases lay outside the gene matches. CDR1 is SNHLY, CDR2 FYNNEI, per germline. This CDR3 has 15 residues.

The chain joins TRBV6-5 to TRBJ1-5; 8 nucleotides line up with TRBD1. The CDR3 has 15 residues. The J segment lost 1 base and the V segment lost 6 bases, leaving 5 bases of the junction unmatched. Germline lookup yields CDR1 MNHEY and CDR2 SVGAGI. This chain's CDR3 is CASSVDRASNQPQHF. The CDR3 nucleotides read TGTGCCAGCAGCGTGGACAGGGCGAGCAATCAGCCCCAGCATTTT.

The chain carries TRBV29-1 and TRBJ1-1; D is undetermined. The CDR3 loop spans 14 amino acids. Germline CDR1 reads SQVTM; CDR2 reads ANQGSEA. V was clipped by 6 bases and J by 0 bases, with 14 bases between them. The CDR3 coding sequence is TGCAGCGTAGAGGGAAGCGGGGTGAACACTGAAGCTTTCTTT. Translating it yields CSVEGSGVNTEAFF.

The count of this clone is one. V gene TRBV10-3 combines with J gene TRBJ1-2, with 9 bases lining up with TRBD1. V was pared by 11 bases and J by 4 bases, with 11 bases of the junction left unmatched. Germline-derived CDR1 and CDR2 are ENHRY and SYGVKD. This CDR3 comprises 14 residues. CDR3 nucleotides: TGTGCCGTTAACAGGGACAGGGAAAGCTATGGCTACACCTTC. It specifies CAVNRDRESYGYTF.

The chain uses TRBV19 and TRBJ1-4; D gene ambiguous. Trimming cost V 3 bases and J 0 bases, with 8 bases left between them. Germline CDR1 and CDR2: LNHDA and SQIVND (reference sequence). There are 15 residues in the CDR3. For the CDR3, the DNA is TGTGCCAGTAGTATTGATAGTGCAACTAATGAAAAACTGTTTTTT. It yields the protein CASSIDSATNEKLFF.

This chain links TRBV6-5 with TRBJ2-7, with 9 bases lining up with TRBD1. The CDR3 spans 16 residues. In germline, CDR1 is MNHEY, CDR2 SVGAGI. V shed 2 bases and J 6 bases; nucleotides not matched to a gene: 11. The CDR3 nucleotides are TGTGCCAGCAGTTACACGGGACAGGGTAGCCTGGGCGAGCAGTACTTC. Its protein product is CASSYTGQGSLGEQYF.

This clone was picked up one time. This rearrangement joins TRBV6-6 to TRBJ1-5, with TRBD1 matching 9 bases. The germline V gene has CDR1 MNHNY and CDR2 SVGAGI (reference sequence). V shed 0 bases, J shed 7 bases, and the junction held 4 bases outside the gene matches. The CDR3 runs 15 residues. CDR3 bases: TGTGCCAGCAGTTACTCGGGACAGGGAGAGCAGCCCCAGCATTTT. It specifies CASSYSGQGEQPQHF.

The J gene is TRBJ2-7, the V gene TRBV27, with 9 positions matching TRBD2. The germline V gene encodes CDR1 MNHEY and CDR2 SMNVEV (reference sequence). Unmatched junction bases numbered 15, after V lost 5 bases and J lost 7 bases. The CDR3 consists of 16 residues. The CDR3 spells CASSDLKREDVGEQYF. The DNA of the CDR3 is TGTGCCAGCAGTGATTTAAAGCGGGAGGACGTAGGGGAGCAGTACTTC.